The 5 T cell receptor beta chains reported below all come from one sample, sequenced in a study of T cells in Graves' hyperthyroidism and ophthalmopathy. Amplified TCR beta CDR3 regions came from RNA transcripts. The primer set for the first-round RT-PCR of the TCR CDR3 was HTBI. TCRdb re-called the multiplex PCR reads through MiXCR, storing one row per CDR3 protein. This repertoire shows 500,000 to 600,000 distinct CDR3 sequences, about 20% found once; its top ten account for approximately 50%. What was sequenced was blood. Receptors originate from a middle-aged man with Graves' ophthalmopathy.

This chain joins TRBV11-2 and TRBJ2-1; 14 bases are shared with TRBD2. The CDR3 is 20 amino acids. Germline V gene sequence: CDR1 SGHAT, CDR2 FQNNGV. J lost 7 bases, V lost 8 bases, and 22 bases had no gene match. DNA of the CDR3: TGTGCCAGCGGATACCCCCCTACCGGGACTAGCGGGAGAAAATTTAATGAGCAGTTCTTC. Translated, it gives CASGYPPTGTSGRKFNEQFF.

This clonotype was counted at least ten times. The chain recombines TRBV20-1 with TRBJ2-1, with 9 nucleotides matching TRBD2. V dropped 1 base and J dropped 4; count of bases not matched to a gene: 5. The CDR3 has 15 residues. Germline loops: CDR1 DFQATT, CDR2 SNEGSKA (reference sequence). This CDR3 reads CSARGSGGNYNEQFF. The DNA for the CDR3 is TGCAGTGCTAGAGGAAGCGGGGGGAATTACAATGAGCAGTTCTTC.

This CDR3 reads CSAARGSNEKLFF. The CDR3 coding sequence is TGCAGTGCTGCCAGGGGCTCGAATGAAAAACTGTTTTTT. The V call is TRBV20-1, the J call TRBJ1-4; D is perhaps TRBD1 (6 bases). Per germline, CDR1 DFQATT and CDR2 SNEGSKA (reference sequence). Trimming cost V 5 bases and J 5 bases, with 12 bases left between them. There are 13 residues in the CDR3.

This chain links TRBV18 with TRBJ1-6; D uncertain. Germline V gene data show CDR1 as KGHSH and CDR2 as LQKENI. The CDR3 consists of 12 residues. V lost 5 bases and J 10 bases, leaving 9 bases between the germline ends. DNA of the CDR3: TGTGCCAGCTCAAGCTCCCAGTCACCCCTCCACTTT. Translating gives CASSSSQSPLHF. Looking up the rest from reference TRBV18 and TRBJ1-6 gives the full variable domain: NAGVMQNPRHLVRRRGQEARLRCSPMKGHSHVYWYRQLPEEGLKFMVYLQKENIIDESGMPKERFSAEFPKEGPSILRIQQVVRGDSAAYFCASSSSQSPLHFGNGTRLTVT.

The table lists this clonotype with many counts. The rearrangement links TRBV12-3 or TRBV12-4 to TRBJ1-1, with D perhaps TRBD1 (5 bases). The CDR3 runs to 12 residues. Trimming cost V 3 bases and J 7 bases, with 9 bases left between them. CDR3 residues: CASSFRANEAFF. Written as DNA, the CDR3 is TGTGCCAGCAGTTTCAGGGCTAATGAAGCTTTCTTT.